Sequencing of this TCR beta chain was carried out in a study of T cell clones after liver transplantation. Study context: TCRbeta sequencing after a pre-transplant mixed lymphocyte reaction identified graft-donor-reactive clones, later tracked in post-transplant blood. Broader study findings: These preliminary findings come from unstandardized post-transplant sampling times. In two subjects, few donor cells limited the measurable donor-reactive repertoire.

TCRdb's table, derived via immunoSEQ multiplex PCR, lists solely in-frame clones and lacks some. The table lists 25,000 to 35,000 clones, about 95% of them singletons. CDR3 length: 11 residues. The V and J ends lost 7 bases and 6 bases respectively, with 6 bases between them. Germline CDR1 SEHNR, CDR2 FQNEAQ (reference sequence). The table lists this clone with a few counts. The antigen is not known. The V gene is TRBV7-9, the J gene TRBJ2-2, with D uncertain. This receptor was taken from a human patient who received a liver transplant. Some T cells may be the graft donor's. The sample was CD8+ T cells from blood, taken 12 months after liver transplant. Here the CDR3 DNA reads TGTGCCAGCACAGAAGCCGGGGAGCTGTTTTTT. Translated, it gives CASTEAGELFF.